This TCR beta chain was sequenced for a study of cytomegalovirus exposure and HLA in healthy donors. The PCR used 60 Vbeta and 13 Jbeta primers. Using immunoSEQ multiplex PCR, the repertoire was profiled, and TCRdb retains in-frame clones only, with some absent. Among 95,000 or so clones listed, around 81% were seen once. The TCR sequence derives from a woman in her 70s in good health and CMV-seropositive. The sequencing sample was made of PBMCs.

As DNA, the CDR3 is TGTGCCAGCAGCCCTACGATTAGCGGGCACTCCTACAATGAGCAGTTCTTC. As protein: CASSPTISGHSYNEQFF. J is TRBJ2-1 and V is TRBV7-2, with TRBD2 matching 7 bases. The junction had 10 bases not matched to a gene; V was cut back by 5 bases and J by 0 bases. This CDR3 spans 17 amino acids. From germline, CDR1 is SGHTA and CDR2 FQGNSA.